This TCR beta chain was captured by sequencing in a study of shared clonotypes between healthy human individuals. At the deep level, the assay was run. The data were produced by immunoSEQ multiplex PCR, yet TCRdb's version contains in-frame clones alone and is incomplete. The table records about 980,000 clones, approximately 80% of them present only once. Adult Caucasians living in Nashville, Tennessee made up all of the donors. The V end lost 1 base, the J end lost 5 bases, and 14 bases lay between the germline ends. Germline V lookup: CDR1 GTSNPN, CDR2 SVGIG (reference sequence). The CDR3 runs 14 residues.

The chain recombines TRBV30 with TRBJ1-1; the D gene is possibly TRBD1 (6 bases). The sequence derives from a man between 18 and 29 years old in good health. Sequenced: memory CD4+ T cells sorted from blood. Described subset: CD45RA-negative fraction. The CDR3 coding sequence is TGTGCCTGGAGTGCGGGGGCGCGGTATACTGAAGCTTTCTTT. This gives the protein CAWSAGARYTEAFF.